This is a list of T cell receptor beta chains from one sample in a study of OX40 agonist ivuxolimab in advanced cancers. TCRdb keeps only in-frame clones here, not all; method: immunoSEQ multiplex PCR. Seen here are 100,000 or so clones, around 80% observed once, and the top ten hold approximately 5%. Here the sequenced sample was CD4+ or CD8+ T cells sorted from blood, taken in a trial of the OX40 agonist ivuxolimab. These TCRs come from an adult with an advanced solid tumor such as melanoma, head and neck, liver or kidney cancer. Both conserved end residues are part of each CDR3. A D gene is named only where the DNA matches it firmly. Rows may omit the clone size; those that give it use once, few, many or a size class.

V gene,D gene,clone size,J gene,CDR3 protein,CDR3 DNA
TRBV10-3,NA,NA,TRBJ2-2,CAISELRANTGELFF,TGTGCCATCAGTGAGTTGAGGGCGAACACCGGGGAGCTGTTTTTT
TRBV13,NA,once,TRBJ2-3,CASSLPRFTDTQYF,TGTGCCAGCAGCTTACCCCGGTTCACAGATACGCAGTATTTT
TRBV19,TRBD2,NA,TRBJ2-7,CASSAPLAGATYEQYF,TGTGCCAGTTCCGCCCCCCTAGCGGGAGCAACCTACGAGCAGTACTTC
TRBV7-9,NA,NA,TRBJ2-7,CASSYNPHSNSYEQYF,TGTGCCAGCAGTTACAACCCCCACAGTAACTCCTACGAGCAGTACTTC
TRBV19,TRBD1,NA,TRBJ1-2,CASSIEGTENFYGYTF,TGTGCCAGTAGTATAGAAGGGACAGAGAACTTCTATGGCTACACCTTC
TRBV7-2,NA,NA,TRBJ2-7,CASSLIRSGEQYF,TGTGCCAGCAGCCTAATTCGATCGGGGGAGCAGTACTTC
TRBV20-1,NA,NA,TRBJ2-1,CSAKWGEQFF,TGCAGTGCTAAGTGGGGTGAGCAGTTCTTC
TRBV6-5,NA,few,TRBJ1-2,CASSLAKGDYGYTF,TGTGCCAGCAGCCTCGCGAAGGGGGACTATGGCTACACCTTC
TRBV14,TRBD1,NA,TRBJ1-1,CASSYWGDRGRHTEAFF,TGTGCCAGCAGTTACTGGGGGGACAGGGGGCGTCACACTGAAGCTTTCTTT
TRBV6-1,NA,NA,TRBJ2-2,CASSERPGNTGELFF,TGTGCCAGCAGTGAACGGCCAGGGAACACCGGGGAGCTGTTTTTT
TRBV7-2,NA,NA,TRBJ2-4,CASKVAGVQNIQYF,TGTGCCAGCAAGGTCGCAGGGGTCCAAAACATTCAGTACTTC
TRBV27,NA,NA,TRBJ1-2,CASKGGSGGARGYTF,TGTGCCAGCAAGGGGGGCAGCGGAGGGGCGCGAGGCTACACCTTC
TRBV11-1,TRBD1,NA,TRBJ1-2,CASSLDRTGSSHNYGYTF,TGTGCCAGCAGCCTGGACAGGACAGGATCAAGCCATAACTATGGCTACACCTTC
TRBV9,TRBD1,NA,TRBJ1-4,CASSVAGGNEKLFF,TGTGCCAGCAGCGTGGCAGGGGGTAATGAAAAACTGTTTTTT
TRBV6-6,TRBD2,NA,TRBJ2-7,CASSLAASGTYEQYF,TGTGCCAGCAGTTTGGCGGCTAGCGGGACCTACGAGCAGTACTTC
TRBV19,NA,NA,TRBJ1-3,CASSIGTDGNTIYF,TGTGCCAGTAGTATCGGGACGGACGGAAACACCATATATTTT
TRBV7-2,NA,NA,TRBJ2-5,CASSLGRGTYQETQYF,TGTGCCAGCAGCTTAGGTCGGGGGACGTACCAAGAGACCCAGTACTTC
TRBV6-5,TRBD1,NA,TRBJ1-4,CASSWTGPHNEKLFF,TGTGCCAGCAGTTGGACAGGTCCTCATAATGAAAAACTGTTTTTT
TRBV21-1,NA,NA,TRBJ2-1,CASSKEAAEQFF,TGTGCCAGCAGCAAAGAGGCAGCCGAGCAGTTCTTC
TRBV6-5,NA,NA,TRBJ1-1,CASSYAGARTEAFF,TGTGCCAGCAGTTACGCTGGGGCGCGCACTGAAGCTTTCTTT
TRBV7-9,NA,NA,TRBJ1-3,CASPRGNTIYF,TGTGCCAGCCCCCGGGGAAACACCATATATTTT
TRBV19,TRBD1,few,TRBJ1-5,CASSGTGGNQPQHF,TGTGCCAGCAGTGGGACAGGGGGCAATCAGCCCCAGCATTTT
TRBV6-5,NA,NA,TRBJ1-1,CASLPMGRNTEAFF,TGTGCCAGCCTACCGATGGGCCGGAACACTGAAGCTTTCTTT
TRBV11-3,NA,once,TRBJ2-7,CASSSSDSRGYEQYF,TGTGCCAGCAGCTCTTCTGACAGTCGGGGGTACGAGCAGTACTTC
TRBV11-2,NA,NA,TRBJ1-1,CASRRGQNTEAFF,TGTGCCAGCAGACGGGGACAGAACACTGAAGCTTTCTTT
TRBV18,TRBD1,NA,TRBJ1-1,CASSPGQGAIEAFF,TGTGCCAGCTCACCCGGACAGGGGGCTATTGAAGCTTTCTTT
TRBV6-5,TRBD2,NA,TRBJ2-3,CASRTSGGTDTQYF,TGTGCCAGCAGGACTAGCGGGGGCACAGATACGCAGTATTTT
TRBV6-6,NA,NA,TRBJ2-7,CASSPQDYTGEQYF,TGTGCCAGCAGTCCGCAAGATTATACAGGCGAGCAGTACTTC
TRBV19,NA,NA,TRBJ2-3,CASSPAGDTQYF,TGTGCCAGTAGCCCGGCGGGGGATACGCAGTATTTT
TRBV27,NA,NA,TRBJ1-2,CASSPRGGLDYGYTF,TGTGCCAGCAGCCCGAGGGGGGGGCTAGATTATGGCTACACCTTC
TRBV6-5,NA,NA,TRBJ2-5,CASSYSGHSQETQYF,TGTGCCAGCAGTTACTCTGGACATTCCCAAGAGACCCAGTACTTC
TRBV19,TRBD1,NA,TRBJ1-3,CASSIPGQGSGNTIYF,TGTGCCAGTAGTATCCCGGGACAGGGCTCTGGAAACACCATATATTTT
TRBV2,NA,NA,TRBJ1-1,CAIGGAMNTEAFF,TGTGCCATCGGAGGGGCCATGAACACTGAAGCTTTCTTT
TRBV7-7,TRBD1,NA,TRBJ2-1,CASSSTGQGANEQFF,TGTGCCAGCAGCTCGACGGGACAGGGGGCGAATGAGCAGTTCTTC
TRBV19,TRBD1,few,TRBJ1-2,CASSLGQGAYGYTF,TGTGCCAGTAGTTTGGGACAGGGGGCCTATGGCTACACCTTC
TRBV5-8,NA,NA,TRBJ2-7,CASSYRDPYEQYF,TGTGCCAGCAGCTACAGGGACCCCTACGAGCAGTACTTC
TRBV5-6,NA,NA,TRBJ2-1,CASSWMDRRDSRSNEQFF,TGTGCCAGCAGCTGGATGGATCGTCGGGACTCGAGATCAAATGAGCAGTTCTTC
TRBV30,TRBD1,NA,TRBJ2-7,CAWSEWREWTGIGEQYF,TGTGCCTGGAGTGAGTGGCGCGAGTGGACAGGGATCGGCGAGCAGTACTTC
TRBV28,TRBD1,few,TRBJ2-7,CASSSFDRVIHYEQYF,TGTGCCAGCAGTTCATTTGACAGGGTAATACACTACGAGCAGTACTTC
TRBV6-6,NA,NA,TRBJ2-1,CASSYLGGGRSEQFF,TGTGCCAGCAGTTACCTAGGGGGTGGGAGGTCTGAGCAGTTCTTC
TRBV7-6,NA,NA,TRBJ2-3,CASSLFRYEASTDTQYF,TGTGCCAGCAGCTTATTTCGGTACGAGGCAAGCACAGATACGCAGTATTTT
TRBV14,NA,NA,TRBJ2-5,CASSLPATETQYF,TGTGCCAGCAGCCTCCCCGCGACAGAGACCCAGTACTTC
TRBV19,NA,NA,TRBJ1-2,CASSIDMTLGGYGYTF,TGTGCCAGTAGTATAGACATGACCCTGGGAGGCTATGGCTACACCTTC
TRBV5-1,NA,NA,TRBJ1-4,CASSLVGGGEKLFF,TGCGCCAGCAGCTTGGTGGGGGGTGGTGAAAAACTGTTTTTT
TRBV5-1,NA,few,TRBJ2-2,CASRENLMGTGELFF,TGCGCCAGCAGAGAAAACCTCATGGGCACCGGGGAGCTGTTTTTT
TRBV15,TRBD1,NA,TRBJ2-7,CATSSRQGKVQEQYF,TGTGCCACCAGCTCGCGACAGGGGAAAGTTCAAGAGCAGTACTTC
TRBV7-2,NA,NA,TRBJ2-4,CASSFSSQNGGIQYF,TGTGCCAGCAGCTTCTCTTCCCAAAACGGAGGGATTCAGTACTTC
TRBV2,NA,few,TRBJ2-7,CASSPTEDYEQYF,TGTGCCAGCAGTCCGACCGAGGACTACGAGCAGTACTTC
TRBV4-3,TRBD1,few,TRBJ2-6,CASSQRPSQQGVGSGANVLTF,TGCGCCAGCAGCCAACGTCCTTCGCAACAGGGGGTGGGCTCTGGGGCCAACGTCCTGACTTTC
TRBV14,NA,many,TRBJ2-2,CASRSMRNTGELFF,TGTGCCAGCAGGTCGATGAGGAACACCGGGGAGCTGTTTTTT